The 22 T cell receptor beta chains below all came from one sample that was sequenced in a study of T cells after somatic rescue of genetic block. The assay was immunoSEQ multiplex PCR, and TCRdb's table has in-frame clones only and misses some. The data show around 67,000 clones, with just over 90% seen just once and around 3% held by the top ten. Material: peripheral blood mononuclear cells (PBMCs). The receptor set was obtained from a man between 35 and 55 years old.

The gene calls are TRBV5-6 and TRBJ2-2; D is uncertain. The CDR3 runs to 13 residues. V shed 4 bases and J shed 1 base, with 5 bases lying between them. CDR1 and CDR2 (germline): SGHDT, YYEEEE. CDR3 DNA: TGTGCCAGCAGCATGGGGAACACCGGGGAGCTGTTTTTT. This codes for CASSMGNTGELFF.

This clone was recorded once. The V and J genes are TRBV15 and TRBJ1-2; unclear D gene. The CDR3 sequence is 15 residues long. Germline CDR1 reads LNHNV; CDR2 reads YYDKDF (reference sequence). V dropped 0 bases and J dropped 0 bases, with 8 bases sitting between them. Written as DNA, the CDR3 is TGTGCCACCAGCAGAGACGTCGAAGCTAACTATGGCTACACCTTC. Protein sequence: CATSRDVEANYGYTF.

The genes are TRBV7-8 and TRBJ2-1, with TRBD1 matching 8 bases. J was trimmed by 9 bases and V by 4 bases; bases with no gene match: 2. Germline V CDR1 and CDR2: SGHVS, FQNEAQ. The CDR3 sequence is 12 residues long. Written as DNA, the CDR3 is TGTGCCAGCAGCTACAGGGGGACTGAGCAGTTCTTC. It translates to CASSYRGTEQFF.

V gene TRBV19 combines with J gene TRBJ1-5; the D gene is possibly TRBD1 (6 bases). V lost 0 bases, J lost 6 bases, and 9 bases lay in between. The CDR3 spans 14 residues. Per germline, CDR1 LNHDA and CDR2 SQIVND (reference sequence). This CDR3 reads CASSIDGGSQPQHF. Written as DNA, the CDR3 is TGTGCCAGTAGTATAGACGGGGGCAGTCAGCCCCAGCATTTT.

The chain carries TRBV7-2 and TRBJ2-7; the D call may be TRBD1 or TRBD2 (5 bases each). Trimming pared 0 bases from V and 4 bases from J, leaving 10 bases between. The CDR3 length is 14 residues. The germline V gene has CDR1 SGHTA and CDR2 FQGNSA. DNA for the CDR3: TGTGCCAGCAGCTTAGCACCCAGGGAGTACGAGCAGTACTTC. This sequence encodes CASSLAPREYEQYF.

V gene TRBV9 combines with J gene TRBJ1-6; TRBD1 matches 7 bases. Trimming cost V 3 bases and J 4 bases; bases outside gene matches: 10. CDR1 is SGDLS and CDR2 is YYNGEE in the germline V gene. The CDR3 is 17 residues long. The CDR3 loop is CASSAPRDSEYNSPLHF. The CDR3 bases are TGTGCCAGCAGCGCCCCACGGGACAGCGAGTATAATTCACCCCTCCACTTT.

The rearrangement uses TRBV28 and TRBJ2-1; 14 bases line up with TRBD2. CDR3 length: 15 amino acids. In germline, CDR1 is MDHEN, CDR2 SYDVKM. The V and J ends lost 6 bases and 7 bases, in that order; junction bases with no gene match: 5. The CDR3: CASSRLAGGMNEQFF. The CDR3 DNA follows: TGTGCCAGCAGCAGACTAGCGGGAGGGATGAATGAGCAGTTCTTC.

A single count supports this clone. V gene TRBV11-2 combines with J gene TRBJ1-2; D gene uncertain. Trimming cost V 2 bases and J 5 bases, with 9 bases left between them. Germline CDR1 reads SGHAT; CDR2 reads FQNNGV. This CDR3 comprises 13 residues. The CDR3 DNA reads as TGTGCCAGCAGCTTATACGAGGCATATGGCTACACCTTC. This gives the protein CASSLYEAYGYTF.

This rearrangement joins TRBV28 to TRBJ2-2; 9 nucleotides align to TRBD2. The germline V gene has CDR1 MDHEN and CDR2 SYDVKM. The V segment lost 7 bases and the J segment 0 bases; nucleotides outside the gene matches: 6. The CDR3 extends over 16 amino acids. In nucleotides, the CDR3 is TGTGCCAGCAAAGATCTAGCGGGGACGAACACCGGGGAGCTGTTTTTT. It specifies CASKDLAGTNTGELFF.

CDR3 nucleotides: TGTGCCATCAGTGAATCTCGGGGAGGCCAAGGTCAGCCCCAGCATTTT. Amino acids: CAISESRGGQGQPQHF. V gene TRBV10-3 combines with J gene TRBJ1-5; D is unresolved. Germline CDR1 reads ENHRY; CDR2 reads SYGVKD. V gave up 3 bases and J gave up 6 bases, with 18 bases separating them. The CDR3 totals 16 residues.

This rearrangement joins TRBV7-2 to TRBJ1-3; D not certain. The CDR3 is 13 residues long. The V gene lost 4 bases and the J gene lost 4 bases, with 8 bases spanning the gap. Per germline, CDR1 SGHTA and CDR2 FQGNSA. CDR3 bases: TGTGCCAGCAGCTCCGGGATGGGAAACACCATATATTTT. Translation: CASSSGMGNTIYF.

This clone was counted a single time. J is TRBJ2-1 and V is TRBV5-1; D uncertain. CDR3 size: 15 residues. Trimming left V 0 bases short and J 3 bases short, with 10 bases between. CDR1 is SGHRS and CDR2 is YFSETQ in the germline V gene. CDR3 in DNA: TGCGCCAGCAGCTTGGCAGGTAGCCTCTACAATGAGCAGTTCTTC. Protein product: CASSLAGSLYNEQFF.

J is TRBJ2-6 and V is TRBV18; maybe TRBD1 (6 bases). The CDR3 has 17 residues. Germline-derived CDR1 and CDR2 are KGHSH and LQKENI. V lost 4 bases to trimming and J lost 0 bases, with 13 bases between them. CDR3 in amino acids: CASSRQAMISGANVLTF. The CDR3 DNA reads TGTGCCAGCTCACGACAGGCTATGATCTCTGGGGCCAACGTCCTGACTTTC.

This chain connects TRBV2 to TRBJ1-1; unclear D gene. The CDR3 runs 14 residues. Germline V gene sequence: CDR1 SNHLY, CDR2 FYNNEI. V lost 6 bases and J lost 3, with 14 bases in between. The CDR3 DNA reads as TGTGCCAGCAGAGGACGAACGAGGGACACTGAAGCTTTCTTT. Its protein product is CASRGRTRDTEAFF.

The chain uses TRBV7-9 and TRBJ2-1, with 7 positions matching TRBD1. This CDR3 is 15 amino acids long. Per germline, CDR1 SEHNR and CDR2 FQNEAQ (reference sequence). The trim removed 5 bases at V and 4 bases at J, leaving 8 bases unmatched. CDR3 in DNA: TGTGCCAGCAGCATTGACAGGGCTCCTTACAATGAGCAGTTCTTC. Protein: CASSIDRAPYNEQFF. The variable domain in full, with the rest retrieved from reference TRBV7-9 and TRBJ2-1, is DTGVSQNPRHKITKRGQNVTFRCDPISEHNRLYWYRQTLGQGPEFLTYFQNEAQLEKSRLLSDRFSAERPKGSFSTLEIQRTEQGDSAMYLCASSIDRAPYNEQFFGPGTRLTVL.

J is TRBJ1-3 and V is TRBV5-1, with D tentatively TRBD1 (5 bases). CDR3 length equals 15 residues. The germline gives CDR1 SGHRS, CDR2 YFSETQ. V was shortened by 5 bases and J by 2 bases, with 14 bases between the two germline ends. The CDR3 coding sequence is TGCGCCAGCAGACCATTAGAGGGGACTGGAAACACCATATATTTT. Translated: CASRPLEGTGNTIYF.

The chain carries TRBV2 and TRBJ2-5, with 7 bases fitting TRBD1. The DNA end lines up better with TRBJ2-7; the J call may be wrong. Germline V gene data show CDR1 as SNHLY and CDR2 as FYNNEI. The CDR3 has 12 residues. CDR3 in DNA: TGTGCCAGCCGGGACAGCGTCTACGAGCAGTACTTC. This encodes CASRDSVYEQYF.

This rearrangement joins TRBV6-1 to TRBJ1-2, with 9 bases that match TRBD1. J was trimmed by 7 bases and V by 10 bases; bases with no gene match: 13. Germline loops: CDR1 MNHNS, CDR2 SASEGT. This CDR3 is 14 amino acids long. CDR3 region: CATTTTGQGSGYTF. The CDR3 bases are TGTGCCACCACGACGACTGGACAGGGGAGTGGCTACACCTTC.

The rearrangement links TRBV5-8 to TRBJ2-7; TRBD2 agrees at 8 bases. The V gene end was trimmed by 8 bases and the J gene end by 11 bases; junction bases not matched to a gene: 6. Germline V gene sequence: CDR1 SGHTS, CDR2 YDEGEE. The CDR3 has 10 residues. DNA for the CDR3: TGTGCCAGTCCGGGAGGGAAAGAGTACTTC. Protein: CASPGGKEYF.

This sequence joins TRBV7-8 and TRBJ2-7, with 9 bases matching TRBD1. The CDR3 is made up of 14 amino acids. V was pared by 4 bases and J by 3 bases, with 4 bases of the junction left unmatched. Germline V gene data show CDR1 as SGHVS and CDR2 as FQNEAQ. This CDR3 is CASSSTGGGYEQYF. The CDR3 nucleotides are TGTGCCAGCAGCTCGACAGGGGGAGGCTACGAGCAGTACTTC.

This clone was observed a handful of times. This sequence joins TRBV5-1 and TRBJ1-2; no reliable D call. Trimming shortened V by 5 bases and J by 7 bases, and 9 bases separated the two germline ends. CDR3 size: 11 residues. The germline V gene encodes CDR1 SGHRS and CDR2 YFSETQ. The CDR3 DNA reads TGCGCCAGCAGTGGGCGCGGTGGCTACACCTTC. Translation: CASSGRGGYTF.

This chain connects TRBV19 to TRBJ2-1; unclear D gene. Germline V gene data show CDR1 as LNHDA and CDR2 as SQIVND (reference sequence). This CDR3 contains 12 residues. V lost 10 bases, J lost 7 bases, and 14 bases lay in between. The CDR3 reads CATEDGQNEQFF. The CDR3 DNA reads TGTGCCACCGAAGACGGCCAGAATGAGCAGTTCTTC. The whole variable domain, filled in from reference TRBV19 and TRBJ2-1, reads DGGITQSPKYLFRKEGQNVTLSCEQNLNHDAMYWYRQDPGQGLRLIYYSQIVNDFQKGDIAEGYSVSREKKESFPLTVTSAQKNPTAFYLCATEDGQNEQFFGPGTRLTVL.